Sequencing of this TCR beta chain was carried out in a study of T-cell reconstitution after alpha-beta-depleted transplantation in children. This clonotype was detected many times. It was with unique molecular identifiers that the TCRbeta library was prepared. From the PCR reads, TCRdb called clonotypes with MiXCR, one entry per CDR3 protein. The sample contains 210,000 or so distinct CDR3 sequences, roughly a tenth of which appear only once. The CDR3 spans 15 residues. Germline-derived CDR1 and CDR2 are LGHNA and YNFKEQ. Germline trimming cut 4 bases from V and 5 bases from J; bases unmatched to any gene: 5.

Sequenced material: PBMCs, taken before TCRalphabeta/CD19-depleted stem cell transplant. The chain has TRBV4-2 and TRBJ2-5; 12 bases match TRBD2. The sequence came from a child less than two years old with acute myeloid leukemia, due to receive a stem cell transplant. The CDR3 region is CASSRELAGGETQYF. CDR3 coding DNA: TGTGCCAGCAGCCGCGAACTAGCGGGAGGCGAGACCCAGTACTTC.